This T cell receptor beta chain is drawn from a study of CD8+ T cells in alopecia areata. Broader study findings: Normal scalp had lower clonality than lesional scalp, with alopecia totalis/universalis lesions showing this most strongly. Possibly as an HLA-related effect, TCR sharing across patients appeared less clear than in mice.

V lost 6 bases, J lost 1 base, and 11 bases lay in between. There are 14 residues in the CDR3. Per the germline V gene, CDR1 is MDHEN and CDR2 is SYDVKM. cDNA prepared by RNA extraction and subsequent reverse transcription served as the template for sequencing. The assay was immunoSEQ multiplex PCR, and TCRdb's table has in-frame clones only and misses some. Among tens of thousands of clones, approximately 65% were seen once, and the ten largest hold approximately 19%. From alopecia areata patients, lesional scalp punch biopsies and peripheral blood were collected. PBMCs yielded sorted CD4+ and CD8+ T cells. To note about this clone: What it binds is not known.

Material: NKG2D-high CD8+ T cells sorted from blood. This sequence joins TRBV28 and TRBJ2-3; a possible D gene is TRBD2 (5 bases). The TCR sequence derives from a human donor with alopecia areata. CDR3 sequence reads: CASSPRVGTDTQYF. The CDR3 DNA follows: TGTGCCAGCAGCCCGCGGGTCGGCACAGATACGCAGTATTTT.